This T cell receptor (beta chain) comes out of a study of human T cells and chemical hapten exposure. Overall study results and limits: Expanded TCRs were compared with controls, and the expanded TCRs formed significantly more large CDR3 similarity clusters.

The time point was: patch test 1, 2 weeks after DPC sensitization. Treatment defined: therapeutic diphenylcyclopropenone sensitization with weekly scalp DPC. Venepuncture was done earlier than the placement of each patch test. Blood, whole and unfractionated, served as the source for total RNA extraction. V lost 3 bases to trimming and J lost 3 bases, with 12 bases between them. Germline CDR1 SGHTA, CDR2 FQGNSA. The CDR3 is made up of 15 amino acids. The library put unique molecular identifiers onto individual cDNA molecules. TCRdb independently ran MiXCR on the RACE reads; one entry per CDR3 protein. The sample yields about 71,000 distinct CDR3 sequences, 9.8% seen once. This clonotype has just one count. Its antigen remains unknown.

The TCR originated in a woman between 35 and 50 years old with alopecia areata. Some clones in this sample may be carry-over from other donors' samples. The rearrangement uses TRBV7-2 and TRBJ2-1; D may be TRBD2 (6 bases). Sample: whole blood, taken in connection with sensitization to the hapten diphenylcyclopropenone (DPC). The CDR3 DNA is TGTGCCAGCAGCTTTACCGGGACTGACTACAATGAGCAGTTCTTC. Translating it yields CASSFTGTDYNEQFF.